What follows is one T cell receptor (beta chain) and its context. Data came from immunoSEQ multiplex PCR; TCRdb stores just in-frame clones and leaves some out. The profile shows more than 2 million clones, roughly 96% of them singletons. The entry originates in a study of shared clonotypes between healthy human individuals. The clonotype was recovered from a man aged 18 to 29 in good health. The source material was naive CD4+ T cells sorted from blood. Subset denoted: CD45RA+ positively selected.

The CDR3 region is CASSPGAGYLQETQYF. Written as DNA, the CDR3 is TGTGCCAGCAGCCCTGGGGCAGGATACCTCCAAGAGACCCAGTACTTC. V and J are TRBV7-9 and TRBJ2-5, with D perhaps matching TRBD1 (5 bases). Germline CDR1 SEHNR, CDR2 FQNEAQ (reference sequence). The CDR3 covers 16 residues. V dropped 5 bases and J dropped 1 base, with 17 bases sitting between them. Full variable domain (rest looked up from reference TRBV7-9 and TRBJ2-5): DTGVSQNPRHKITKRGQNVTFRCDPISEHNRLYWYRQTLGQGPEFLTYFQNEAQLEKSRLLSDRFSAERPKGSFSTLEIQRTEQGDSAMYLCASSPGAGYLQETQYFGPGTRLLVL.